This entry is about one T cell receptor beta chain. The target antigen is unknown. The sample belongs to a study of vaccination and CD4 T cells after COVID-19. Study background: Once diagnosed, patients had post-COVID samples drawn a median roughly 100 days later (range 35 to 161).

The treatment is: approximately nine-day PBMC culture with coronavirus spike peptide pools or control peptides (ViraFEST assay). Researchers grew the cells for 10 days and then pulled out CD4+ T cells by negative selection. With the Oncomine TCR Beta short-read assay, DNA from cultured CD4+ T cells was sequenced. The authors extracted genomic DNA from cultured CD4+ T cells. TCRdb analysed the PCR reads with MiXCR anew, one entry per CDR3 protein. Among over 15,000 distinct CDR3 sequences listed, approximately 51% were seen once. Germline V gives CDR1 MGHDK, CDR2 SYGVNS. V lost 5 bases to trimming and J lost 3 bases, with 16 bases between them. CDR3 length: 15 residues.

Source: CD4+ T cells from blood, cultured in vitro, taken before SARS-CoV-2 vaccination. The TCR comes from a human donor who had recovered from COVID-19. The V call is TRBV25-1, the J call TRBJ1-1, with D tentatively TRBD1 (6 bases). CDR3 nucleotide sequence: TGTGCCAGCAGTTCTCCACAGGGAGCGGACACTGAAGCTTTCTTT. Its protein product is CASSSPQGADTEAFF.